This T cell receptor beta chain came from a study of OX40 agonist ivuxolimab in advanced cancers. Libraries were prepared by immunoSEQ multiplex PCR; TCRdb keeps only in-frame clonotypes and omits some of them. The profile shows roughly 97,000 clones, around 90% of them singletons. Concerning this clone itself: Its antigen is undetermined.

The V and J ends lost 1 base and 5 bases respectively, with 9 bases between them. The CDR3 sequence is 14 residues long. CDR1 SGHDT and CDR2 YYEEEE come from the germline V gene. Whole-study results and caveats: Partial responders dosed at 0.1-3.0 mg/kg displayed clonal expansion ranking among the lowest. In the 0.1 to 3.0 mg/kg range, CD4+ and CD8+ blood T cells had expanded clonally by week 6.

Blood sampling took place at baseline, cycle 4 day 1, and cycle 7 day 1. V and J are TRBV5-6 and TRBJ2-2; D tentatively fits TRBD1 or TRBD2 (5 bases each). This sequence was found in an adult with an advanced solid tumor such as melanoma, head and neck, liver or kidney cancer. This material consisted of CD4+ or CD8+ T cells sorted from blood, taken in a trial of the OX40 agonist ivuxolimab. The CDR3 DNA reads TGTGCCAGCAGCTTGTTGGGGGAAACCGGGGAGCTGTTTTTT. Its translation is CASSLLGETGELFF. The complete variable domain, with remaining parts taken from reference TRBV5-6 and TRBJ2-2, reads DAGVTQSPTHLIKTRGQQVTLRCSPKSGHDTVSWYQQALGQGPQFIFQYYEEEERQRGNFPDRFSGHQFPNYSSELNVNALLLGDSALYLCASSLLGETGELFFGEGSRLTVL.